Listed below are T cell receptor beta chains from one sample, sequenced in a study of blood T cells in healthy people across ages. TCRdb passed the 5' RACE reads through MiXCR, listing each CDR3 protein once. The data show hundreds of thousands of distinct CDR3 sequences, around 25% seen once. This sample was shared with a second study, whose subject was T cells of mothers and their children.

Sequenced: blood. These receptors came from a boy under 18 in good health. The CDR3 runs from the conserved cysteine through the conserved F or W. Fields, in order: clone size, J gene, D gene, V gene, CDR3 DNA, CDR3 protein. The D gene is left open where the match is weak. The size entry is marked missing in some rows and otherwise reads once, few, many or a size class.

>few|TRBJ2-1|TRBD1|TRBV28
TGTGCCAGCAGTGCTGGGACCGGGACAGTCAAACTTTTTAGCTCCTACAATGAGCAGTTCTTC
CASSAGTGTVKLFSSYNEQFF
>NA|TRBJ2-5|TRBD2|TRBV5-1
TGCGCCAGCAGCTCGCAACCTACTAGCGGGAGGGGTAGGGAGACCCAGTACTTC
CASSSQPTSGRGRETQYF
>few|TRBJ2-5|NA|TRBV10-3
TGTGCCATCAGTGCGGACTTAAGGGGGACCCAGTACTTC
CAISADLRGTQYF
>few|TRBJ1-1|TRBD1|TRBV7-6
TGTGCCAGCACCAATTCCCTCCGGGACAGGGGCACTGAAGCTTTCTTT
CASTNSLRDRGTEAFF
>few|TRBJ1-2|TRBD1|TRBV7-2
TGTGCCAGCAGCTTTACAGGGGGCGGGGATGGCTACACCTTC
CASSFTGGGDGYTF
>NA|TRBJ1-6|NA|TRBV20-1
TGCAGTGCTAGAAGGGTCGGTACGACCCTCCACTTT
CSARRVGTTLHF
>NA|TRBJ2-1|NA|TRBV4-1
TGCGCCAGCAGCCCTAGCCCCAAGTACAATGAGCAGTTCTTC
CASSPSPKYNEQFF
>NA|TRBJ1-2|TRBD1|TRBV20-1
TGCAGTGCGCGACAGGGCAATACCTATGGCTACACCTTC
CSARQGNTYGYTF
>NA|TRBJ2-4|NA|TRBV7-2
TGTGCCAGCAGCTTTAATACCCTAGCCAAAAACATTCAGTACTTC
CASSFNTLAKNIQYF
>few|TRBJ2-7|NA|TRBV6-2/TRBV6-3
TGTGCCAGCAGTTACCCCACAACAGACTACGAGCAGTACTTC
CASSYPTTDYEQYF